The next 21 T cell receptor beta chains were all read from a single sample in a study of blood T cells in healthy people across ages. Primers used in a second PCR of roughly 6 to 12 cycles were a sample-barcoded 5' primer and a J-beta primer mix. Via MiXCR, TCRdb re-called the 5' RACE reads, giving one row per CDR3 protein. The sample consists of some 1.6 million distinct CDR3 sequences, roughly a third of them appearing once. Source material: blood. The source is a woman aged 25 to 39 in good health.

Regarding this clonotype: A much larger clone differs by one base, so this may be a read error. The chain employs TRBV29-1 and TRBJ2-5; no firm D call. The CDR3 is 12 residues long. Germline values: CDR1 SQVTM, CDR2 ANQGSEA. V lost 4 bases and J lost 7, with 13 bases in between. CDR3 DNA sequence: TGCAGCGTTGGGGCTGGGCGGAGGACCCAGTACTTC. Protein: CSVGAGRRTQYF.

This clonotype was observed a handful of times. The rearrangement joins TRBV7-2 to TRBJ2-7; possibly TRBD1 for D (5 bases). Trimming shortened V by 11 bases and J by 6 bases, and 20 bases separated the two germline ends. The CDR3 spans 13 residues. In germline, CDR1 is SGHTA, CDR2 FQGNSA. CDR3 in amino acids: CAGAQAGFGEQYF. In nucleotides, the CDR3 is TGTGCCGGGGCACAGGCAGGTTTCGGCGAGCAGTACTTC.

The CDR3 region has the DNA TGTGCCAGCAGTTCCGGCGGAGCGGGGAGCTCCTACAATGAGCAGTTCTTC. Translation: CASSSGGAGSSYNEQFF. This sequence joins TRBV27 and TRBJ2-1, with TRBD2 matching 7 bases. With 4 bases clipped from V and 0 bases from J, the junction kept 9 bases outside the gene matches. This CDR3 is built from 17 residues. Looked up from germline, CDR1 is MNHEY and CDR2 is SMNVEV (reference sequence).

This sequence joins TRBV28 and TRBJ1-5, with D perhaps matching TRBD1 (5 bases). This CDR3 contains 15 residues. V gave up 3 bases and J gave up 3 bases, with 12 bases separating them. In germline, CDR1 is MDHEN, CDR2 SYDVKM. DNA of the CDR3: TGTGCCAGCAGTTTGGGAGGGGTTCACAATCAGCCCCAGCATTTT. This translates into CASSLGGVHNQPQHF.

This clonotype was seen more than once but under ten times. The CDR3 DNA reads TGTGCCAGCAGTGAAGCCGGAGGACCGGCAGATACGCAGTATTTT. It codes for CASSEAGGPADTQYF. The rearrangement joins TRBV6-1 to TRBJ2-3; D may be TRBD2 (5 bases). The CDR3 runs 15 residues. Trimming stripped 0 bases from V and 4 bases from J, with 11 bases between. The germline V gene encodes CDR1 MNHNS and CDR2 SASEGT.

The chain uses TRBV9 and TRBJ2-5; D remains ambiguous. Germline loops: CDR1 SGDLS, CDR2 YYNGEE. This CDR3 has 12 amino acids. Deletions cut 2 bases from V and 4 bases from J, with 6 bases between. CDR3 DNA sequence: TGTGCCAGCAGCGTTCTACTAGAGACCCAGTACTTC. As protein: CASSVLLETQYF.

The chain recombines TRBV3-1 with TRBJ2-7; D is tentatively TRBD1 or TRBD2 (5 bases each). Trimming pared 2 bases from V and 9 bases from J, leaving 11 bases between. Germline lookup yields CDR1 LGHDT and CDR2 YNNKEL (reference sequence). This CDR3 has 12 residues. CDR3 DNA: TGTGCCAGCAGCCAACGGGGCCGGGGGCAGTACTTC. Translation gives CASSQRGRGQYF.

The chain combines TRBV25-1 with TRBJ2-6, with D hard to call. The CDR3 contains 17 residues. The V and J ends lost 4 bases and 2 bases respectively, with 15 bases between them. The V gene's germline CDR1 is MGHDK and CDR2 SYGVNS. The CDR3 loop is CASSVSWFPTGANVLTF. CDR3 DNA sequence: TGTGCCAGCAGTGTTTCCTGGTTTCCCACTGGGGCCAACGTCCTGACTTTC.

The chain uses TRBV2 and TRBJ1-2; D perhaps matches TRBD1 (5 bases). The germline CDR1 and CDR2 sequences are SNHLY and FYNNEI. This CDR3 is built from 15 residues. V dropped 6 bases and J dropped 4 bases, with 18 bases sitting between them. The CDR3 DNA sequence: TGTGCCAGCAGCCTGGGGCTCAATGCGGGCTATGGCTACACCTTC. Amino acid sequence: CASSLGLNAGYGYTF. Full variable domain (rest looked up from reference TRBV2 and TRBJ1-2): EPEVTQTPSHQVTQMGQEVILRCVPISNHLYFYWYRQILGQKVEFLVSFYNNEISEKSEIFDDQFSVERPDGSNFTLKIRSTKLEDSAMYFCASSLGLNAGYGYTFGSGTRLTVV.

The V gene is TRBV7-9, the J gene TRBJ2-2; D unresolved. V shed 5 bases and J shed 5 bases, with 12 bases lying between them. The germline V gene has CDR1 SEHNR and CDR2 FQNEAQ (reference sequence). CDR3 size: 14 residues. The CDR3 nucleotides read TGTGCCAGCAGCGTCAACAGCCTTACCGGGGAGCTGTTTTTT. It yields the protein CASSVNSLTGELFF.

A remark on this clonotype: This sequence may be a read error, since a much larger clone differs from it by one base. The CDR3 sequence: CASSYSTTGVKTQYF. DNA of the CDR3: TGTGCCAGCAGTTACTCGACTACGGGAGTGAAGACCCAGTACTTC. This rearrangement joins TRBV6-5 to TRBJ2-5; tentatively, D is TRBD2 (6 bases). The CDR3 totals 15 residues. The germline gives CDR1 MNHEY, CDR2 SVGAGI. The V gene lost 0 bases and the J gene lost 6 bases, with 14 bases spanning the gap.

The chain couples TRBV9 to TRBJ2-1; D is perhaps TRBD1 or TRBD2 (6 bases each). This CDR3 is built from 17 residues. The V gene lost 4 bases and the J gene lost 3 bases, with 20 bases spanning the gap. Germline CDR1 and CDR2: SGDLS and YYNGEE. CDR3 residues: CASSPRGTPGVYNEQFF. The CDR3 DNA sequence: TGTGCCAGCAGCCCCAGGGGTACTCCGGGGGTCTACAATGAGCAGTTCTTC.

V and J are TRBV20-1 and TRBJ1-5; the match to TRBD1 covers 11 bases. V shed 4 bases and J 4 bases; nucleotides not matched to a gene: 9. There are 16 residues in the CDR3. Per the germline V gene, CDR1 is DFQATT and CDR2 is SNEGSKA (reference sequence). This CDR3 is CSATGEDRGRNQPQHF. CDR3 in DNA: TGCAGTGCTACCGGGGAGGACAGGGGGCGAAATCAGCCCCAGCATTTT.

In this sample, this clonotype turned up a few times. The chain has TRBV7-2 and TRBJ2-3; no firm D call. Trimming shortened V by 5 bases and J by 2 bases, and 8 bases separated the two germline ends. Germline CDR1 SGHTA, CDR2 FQGNSA. The CDR3 has 13 residues. The CDR3 protein is CASSRSYTDTQYF. DNA of the CDR3: TGTGCCAGCAGCCGGAGCTACACAGATACGCAGTATTTT.

This chain joins TRBV20-1 and TRBJ2-7; D is unclear. Trimming left V 0 bases short and J 7 bases short, with 7 bases between. The germline gives CDR1 DFQATT, CDR2 SNEGSKA (reference sequence). CDR3 length: 11 amino acids. The DNA for the CDR3 is TGCAGTGCTAGAGACTACAATGAGCAGTACTTC. This gives the protein CSARDYNEQYF.

This chain joins TRBV6-2 or TRBV6-3 and TRBJ2-1, with TRBD2 matching 14 bases. Germline V gene sequence: CDR1 MNHEY, CDR2 SVGEGT. The CDR3 totals 18 residues. With 6 bases clipped from V and 0 bases from J, the junction kept 7 bases outside the gene matches. The CDR3 nucleotides read TGTGCCAGCAGCAGTGGACTAGCGGGGGGATACTCCTACAATGAGCAGTTCTTC. It specifies CASSSGLAGGYSYNEQFF.

V is TRBV28 and J is TRBJ2-1; 11 bases align to TRBD2. V was pared by 6 bases and J by 7 bases, with 8 bases of the junction left unmatched. This CDR3 region has 15 residues. Germline loops: CDR1 MDHEN, CDR2 SYDVKM. The CDR3: CASSRGLAAKNEQFF. The CDR3 DNA reads TGTGCCAGCAGCCGGGGACTAGCGGCAAAGAATGAGCAGTTCTTC.

As for this clonotype: This may come from a read error, since a much larger clone is one base off. The V gene is TRBV4-1, the J gene TRBJ1-5; no firm D call. Germline-derived CDR1 and CDR2 are MGHRA and YSYEKL. The CDR3 has 13 residues. V was pared by 2 bases and J by 7 bases, with 9 bases between. CDR3 region: CASSQNEGQPQHF. CDR3 DNA: TGCGCCAGCAGCCAAAATGAAGGGCAGCCCCAGCATTTT.

With respect to this clonotype: Mismatch with germline at one junction end may stem from a read error. This chain joins TRBV7-3 and TRBJ1-2; D unresolved. This CDR3 is 15 amino acids long. The germline V gene has CDR1 SGHTA and CDR2 FQGTGA. The chain's CDR3 is CASSQGRSDLYGYTF. The DNA of the CDR3 is TGCGCCAGCAGCCAAGGTAGAAGTGACCTCTATGGCTACACCTTC.

The chain uses TRBV7-9 and TRBJ2-5, with 14 bases matching TRBD2. CDR3 length: 16 residues. The V segment lost 4 bases and the J segment 5 bases; nucleotides outside the gene matches: 6. Germline CDR1 SEHNR, CDR2 FQNEAQ (reference sequence). The DNA of the CDR3 is TGTGCCAGCAGCTCAGGACTAGCGGGAGGTCACGAGACCCAGTACTTC. It yields the protein CASSSGLAGGHETQYF.

This clonotype was seen only once. The V call is TRBV6-1, the J call TRBJ2-3; D is undetermined. Germline loops: CDR1 MNHNS, CDR2 SASEGT. The CDR3 totals 14 residues. The germline V and J ends were trimmed by 1 base and 2 bases, with 7 bases remaining between them. The CDR3 loop is CASSEGSFTDTQYF. CDR3 in DNA: TGTGCCAGCAGTGAAGGGTCCTTCACAGATACGCAGTATTTT.